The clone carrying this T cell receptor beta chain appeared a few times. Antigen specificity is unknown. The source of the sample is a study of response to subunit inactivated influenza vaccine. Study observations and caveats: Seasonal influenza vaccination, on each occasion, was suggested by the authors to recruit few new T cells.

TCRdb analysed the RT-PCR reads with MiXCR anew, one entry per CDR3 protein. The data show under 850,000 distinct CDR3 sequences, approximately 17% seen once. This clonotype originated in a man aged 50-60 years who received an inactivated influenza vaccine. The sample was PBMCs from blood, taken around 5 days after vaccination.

CDR3 DNA: TGCAGTGCCGCCGGGACTAGTTCTACAGATACGCAGTATTTT. Translating gives CSAAGTSSTDTQYF. The chain combines TRBV20-1 with TRBJ2-3; 8 nucleotides agree with TRBD2. The CDR3 length is 14 residues. V lost 6 bases to trimming and J lost 3 bases; unmatched junction nucleotides: 8. The germline gives CDR1 DFQATT, CDR2 SNEGSKA (reference sequence).